This T cell receptor (beta chain) originates from a study of blood T cell repertoires in COVID-19 (dated by TCRdb to 2018 to 2020). In terms of the full investigation: Collaborator samples came from the United States, Italy and Spain and covered acute and convalescent phases of COVID-19. The material from the prospective study consisted of cDNA or gDNA derived from T cells, B-cell-depleted T cells, or PBMCs. Where available, HLA class I and class II types were obtained from metadata supplied by the sample provider rather than from assay-based typing. The repertoires were made available in a free public database intended to serve as a resource for research on the immune response to SARS-CoV-2. The samples were drawn from the first 160 participants of the ongoing ImmuneRACE study and from 1,254 subjects provided by 6 global collaborators. The sample metadata nearly always contained a de-identified subject ID, COVID-19 status, age in years and sex. Deeply sampled blood TCRbeta repertoires from subjects exposed to, actively infected with, or recovered from COVID-19 were included in the dataset. On the study overall, not on this receptor specifically: How much clinical and demographic metadata was included differed by source and by participant, and the metadata was provided uncurated.

Turning to this clone: Its specific antigen is unknown. Qualities for individual bases were not recorded, and no much larger clone is one base off.

Collaborating institutions collected whole blood in K2EDTA tubes following their own protocols. For TCRbeta analysis, collaborators shipped samples in one of three forms: frozen whole blood, isolated PBMCs, or DNA extracted from either of those sample types. TCRbeta CDR3 regions were amplified from genomic DNA using the immunoSEQ Assay, a bias-controlled multiplex PCR. The original methods were these. Within the assay, amplification of reference gene primers was used to estimate how many nucleated cells each sample contained. To quantify the absolute abundance of each unique TCRbeta CDR3 rearrangement, sequence reads were collapsed and filtered. For each sample, productive Simpson clonality was calculated as the square root of Simpson's diversity index over productive rearrangements. The clones in this table, taken by TCRdb from immuneACCESS, are in-frame only. Not every clone is retained; where verified, under half of the shortfall comes from an unresolved V gene, and the cause of the rest is unknown. V, J and clone size reflect that table, while D and trimming were determined from the DNA. The sample yields some 90,000 clones; roughly 80% were counted once. Of the sample, under 13% falls within the top ten clones.

Trimming removed 8 bases from V and 7 bases from J, leaving 12 bases between the germline ends. In the germline V gene, CDR1 corresponds to MNHEY and CDR2 to SVGAGI. The CDR3 starts with the cysteine, ends with the phenylalanine, and has 13 residues. Only CDR3 DNA is held: 39 bases, read in frame from base 1. This TCR was sampled from a man between 65 and 79 years old with active or convalescent COVID-19. The V and J segments used are TRBV6-5 and TRBJ1-6; a tentative D call is TRBD1 (6 bases match). Sequenced: peripheral blood. The DNA sequence is given as TGTGCCAGCCAGGGGACCGTCAATTCACCCCTCCACTTT. Its protein product is CASQGTVNSPLHF.